One and the same sample provided the 32 T cell receptor beta chains below, sequenced in a study of blood T cell repertoires in COVID-19. Sequencing was performed with immunoSEQ multiplex PCR; in TCRdb, only in-frame clones are kept and a portion is missing. The sample holds roughly 140,000 clones, 76% seen once. Sequencing was done on a sample of peripheral blood. These receptors were obtained from a woman aged 80 or older with acute or convalescent COVID-19.

This chain connects TRBV5-5 to TRBJ2-3, with TRBD2 matching over 7 bases. With 4 bases clipped from V and 4 bases from J, the junction kept 6 bases outside the gene matches. This CDR3 contains 14 residues. Germline V gene sequence: CDR1 SGHKS, CDR2 YYEKEE (reference sequence). CDR3 region: CASSRERGPDTQYF. The CDR3 DNA reads TGTGCCAGCAGCCGTGAGCGGGGTCCAGATACGCAGTATTTT. Variable domain in full (rest from reference TRBV5-5 and TRBJ2-3): DAGVTQSPTHLIKTRGQQVTLRCSPISGHKSVSWYQQVLGQGPQFIFQYYEKEERGRGNFPDRFSARQFPNYSSELNVNALLLGDSALYLCASSRERGPDTQYFGPGTRLTVL.

This clone was counted once. This rearrangement joins TRBV27 to TRBJ1-2, with a tentative D call TRBD1 (6 bases). There are 15 residues in the CDR3. Germline CDR1 reads MNHEY; CDR2 reads SMNVEV (reference sequence). Trimming cost V 7 bases and J 2 bases, with 17 bases left between them. CDR3 region: CASTPQGMENYGYTF. The CDR3 DNA follows: TGTGCCAGCACCCCACAGGGAATGGAAAACTATGGCTACACCTTC.

The chain couples TRBV9 to TRBJ2-5; D perhaps matches TRBD2 (6 bases). With 0 bases removed from V and 5 bases from J, the gap between germline ends came to 14 bases. The CDR3 is made up of 15 amino acids. Germline assignment: CDR1 SGDLS and CDR2 YYNGEE. The CDR3 is CASSVAPGSRETQYF. DNA of the CDR3: TGTGCCAGCAGCGTAGCTCCCGGGAGCCGGGAGACCCAGTACTTC.

The chain combines TRBV11-2 with TRBJ1-1; D remains unclear. Trimming removed 0 bases at V and 2 bases at J, with 7 bases between. The CDR3 totals 14 residues. The germline CDR1 and CDR2 sequences are SGHAT and FQNNGV. CDR3 sequence: CASSLDAGNTEAFF. CDR3 DNA: TGTGCCAGCAGCTTAGATGCGGGAAACACTGAAGCTTTCTTT.

The chain carries TRBV7-9 and TRBJ1-6; TRBD1 agrees at 8 bases. The CDR3 totals 15 residues. Germline V lookup: CDR1 SEHNR, CDR2 FQNEAQ (reference sequence). V trimming: 4 bases; J trimming: 9 bases; junction bases outside the gene matches: 8. This CDR3 is CASSYGQGGGSPLHF. Here the CDR3 DNA reads TGTGCCAGCAGCTACGGACAGGGAGGCGGTTCACCCCTCCACTTT.

The rearrangement links TRBV6-5 to TRBJ1-4; D is undetermined. Germline lookup yields CDR1 MNHEY and CDR2 SVGAGI. V shed 5 bases and J shed 0 bases, with 10 bases lying between them. This CDR3 contains 15 residues. CDR3 sequence reads: CASSSGRATNEKLFF. The CDR3 bases are TGTGCCAGCAGTAGCGGCAGAGCAACTAATGAAAAACTGTTTTTT.

The V call is TRBV3-1 (or the pseudogene TRBV3-2), the J call TRBJ1-1; unclear D gene. CDR3 size: 15 residues. Per the germline V gene, CDR1 is LGHDT and CDR2 is YNNKEL (reference sequence). The V gene lost 0 bases and the J gene lost 4 bases, with 12 bases spanning the gap. CDR3 sequence reads: CASSQEFTGSTEAFF. In nucleotides, the CDR3 is TGTGCCAGCAGCCAAGAGTTCACGGGGAGCACTGAAGCTTTCTTT.

This clone was seen only once. V gene TRBV4-2 combines with J gene TRBJ1-1; D is possibly TRBD1 (5 bases). In germline, CDR1 is LGHNA, CDR2 YNFKEQ. The CDR3 has 14 residues. V lost 1 base and J lost 4, with 10 bases in between. CDR3 nucleotide sequence: TGTGCCAGCAGCCAAGTCTTGCAGGGCACTGAAGCTTTCTTT. Translation: CASSQVLQGTEAFF.

J is TRBJ1-1 and V is TRBV5-1; unclear D gene. The V end lost 1 base, the J end lost 4 bases, and 8 bases lay between the germline ends. Germline V gene data show CDR1 as SGHRS and CDR2 as YFSETQ. The length of the CDR3 is 13 residues. The CDR3 DNA sequence: TGCGCCAGCAGCTTGCGGCCGGGCACTGAAGCTTTCTTT. Protein sequence: CASSLRPGTEAFF.

This rearrangement joins TRBV5-5 to TRBJ2-3; D is perhaps TRBD1 (6 bases). The germline V gene has CDR1 SGHKS and CDR2 YYEKEE (reference sequence). This CDR3 has 15 residues. V lost 2 bases and J lost 2, with 12 bases in between. The CDR3 loop reads CASSFTGFLTDTQYF. DNA of the CDR3: TGTGCCAGCAGCTTTACAGGGTTCCTCACAGATACGCAGTATTTT.

This chain links TRBV5-5 with TRBJ1-6; 8 bases fit TRBD1. Germline CDR1 reads SGHKS; CDR2 reads YYEKEE (reference sequence). V trimming: 3 bases; J trimming: 7 bases; junction bases outside the gene matches: 9. CDR3 length equals 16 residues. As DNA, the CDR3 is TGTGCCAGCAGCTCAAGACAGGGGTCACTAAATTCACCCCTCCACTTT. Translated, it gives CASSSRQGSLNSPLHF.

This clone appeared a single time. CDR3 nucleotide sequence: TGTGCCAGTAGTTACTCCACAGGGGGAACTGAAGCTTTCTTT. Its translation is CASSYSTGGTEAFF. J is TRBJ1-1 and V is TRBV19; 8 bases fit TRBD1. Looked up from germline, CDR1 is LNHDA and CDR2 is SQIVND (reference sequence). The CDR3 runs 14 residues. V gave up 5 bases and J gave up 5 bases; unmatched junction bases: 7.

The rearrangement joins TRBV5-1 to TRBJ2-7; maybe TRBD1 (6 bases). V lost 2 bases and J lost 6, with 15 bases in between. Germline CDR1 and CDR2: SGHRS and YFSETQ. This CDR3 comprises 14 residues. CDR3: CASSLQGSGVEQYF. CDR3 coding DNA: TGCGCCAGCAGCTTACAGGGATCGGGTGTCGAGCAGTACTTC.

The chain carries TRBV12-3 or TRBV12-4 and TRBJ1-2; D remains unclear. Between the trimmed V and J ends, which lost 5 bases and 6 bases, there was a span of 10 bases. The CDR3 sequence is 12 residues long. This CDR3 is CASSASRNGYTF. The DNA for the CDR3 is TGTGCCAGCAGTGCGTCCCGTAATGGCTACACCTTC.

CDR3 sequence (DNA): TGTGCCAGCTCACTGGGGCTGGCTAAACTGTTTTTT. Amino acids: CASSLGLAKLFF. This chain joins TRBV18 and TRBJ1-4, with a weak D call TRBD1 (5 bases). Per germline, CDR1 KGHSH and CDR2 LQKENI. This CDR3 contains 12 residues. V was trimmed by 4 bases and J by 11 bases, leaving 11 bases between them.

This clone was found once. The rearrangement links TRBV5-1 to TRBJ1-1; 9 nucleotides align to TRBD1. V trimming: 3 bases; J trimming: 5 bases; junction bases outside the gene matches: 5. CDR3 length: 14 amino acids. Germline-derived CDR1 and CDR2 are SGHRS and YFSETQ. The CDR3: CASSSDRGGTEAFF. The CDR3 bases are TGCGCCAGCAGCTCGGACAGGGGAGGGACTGAAGCTTTCTTT.

The genes are TRBV10-3 and TRBJ2-3, with 7 bases aligning to TRBD1. Per germline, CDR1 ENHRY and CDR2 SYGVKD. Losses at the gene ends were 7 bases for V and 0 bases for J; bases not matched to a gene: 4. This CDR3 has 14 amino acids. This chain's CDR3 is CAITDRVSTDTQYF. CDR3 DNA sequence: TGTGCCATCACCGACAGGGTGAGCACAGATACGCAGTATTTT.

The chain recombines TRBV10-3 with TRBJ2-5, with 7 bases matching TRBD1. Per germline, CDR1 ENHRY and CDR2 SYGVKD. The CDR3 has 14 residues. Losses at the gene ends were 5 bases for V and 1 base for J; bases not matched to a gene: 4. CDR3 coding DNA: TGTGCCATCAGTAGACAGGGAAGCCAAGAGACCCAGTACTTC. Translation: CAISRQGSQETQYF.

The chain combines TRBV5-6 with TRBJ2-5, with no clear D. The V end was cut by 4 bases, the J end by 3 bases, with 10 bases between. Germline CDR1 is SGHDT and CDR2 is YYEEEE. This CDR3 spans 13 amino acids. CDR3 residues: CASSRVPKETQYF. CDR3 nucleotides: TGTGCCAGCAGCCGGGTTCCTAAAGAGACCCAGTACTTC.

As for this clone: At one end, the junction sequence differs from germline, possibly due to a read error. The chain uses TRBV5-1 and TRBJ1-1; the match to TRBD1 covers 8 bases. CDR3 length: 15 amino acids. Germline values: CDR1 SGHRS, CDR2 YFSETQ. CDR3 protein: CASSPQSGGRLTNSF. CDR3 nucleotides: TGCGCCAGCAGCCCCCAATCAGGGGGCCGCCTGACGAACTCATTT.

The chain has TRBV27 and TRBJ2-1; 10 bases map to TRBD2. The V segment lost 5 bases and the J segment 7 bases; nucleotides outside the gene matches: 5. The CDR3 length is 14 residues. Germline lookup yields CDR1 MNHEY and CDR2 SMNVEV (reference sequence). CDR3 loop: CASSRTSGINEQFF. The CDR3 nucleotides are TGTGCCAGCAGTCGGACTAGCGGAATAAATGAGCAGTTCTTC.

This sequence joins TRBV10-3 and TRBJ1-1, with a weak D call TRBD1 (6 bases). Germline V gene lookup returns CDR1 ENHRY and CDR2 SYGVKD. The CDR3 runs 14 residues. V lost 2 bases and J lost 0, with 7 bases in between. This CDR3 is CAISEAGVNTEAFF. The CDR3 bases are TGTGCCATCAGTGAGGCAGGGGTGAACACTGAAGCTTTCTTT.

This clone was found once. The chain employs TRBV25-1 and TRBJ2-7, with a tentative D call TRBD2 (6 bases). This CDR3 is 16 amino acids long. Looked up from germline, CDR1 is MGHDK and CDR2 is SYGVNS. Trimming took off 4 bases at V and 3 bases at J, with 19 bases between the two ends. The chain's CDR3 is CASSVWIGTGNYEQYF. In DNA form, the CDR3 reads TGTGCCAGCAGTGTGTGGATCGGGACTGGGAACTACGAGCAGTACTTC.

With regard to this clone: Other DNA sequences of this sample code for an identical CDR3. V usage is TRBV7-2 and J usage is TRBJ1-5; D uncertain. Germline-derived CDR1 and CDR2 are SGHTA and FQGNSA. V was trimmed by 3 bases and J by 4 bases, leaving 7 bases between them. The CDR3 runs 13 residues. The CDR3: CASSFGPNQPQHF. The CDR3 DNA sequence: TGTGCCAGCAGCTTCGGTCCGAATCAGCCCCAGCATTTT.

This chain links TRBV6-6 with TRBJ2-5; 12 nucleotides line up with TRBD2. The germline CDR1 and CDR2 sequences are MNHNY and SVGAGI (reference sequence). The CDR3 runs to 16 residues. V gave up 4 bases and J gave up 5 bases; unmatched junction bases: 8. DNA for the CDR3: TGTGCCAGCAGTTCACGACTAGCGGGAGCGGGGGAGACCCAGTACTTC. Its translation: CASSSRLAGAGETQYF.

The V call is TRBV7-6, the J call TRBJ2-5, with D possibly TRBD1 on 6 matching bases. This CDR3 has 15 residues. Trimming pared 4 bases from V and 4 bases from J, leaving 16 bases between. Germline CDR1 is SGHVS and CDR2 is FNYEAQ. CDR3 amino acids: CASSSALGQGETQYF. The CDR3 DNA reads as TGTGCCAGCAGCTCCGCTCTGGGACAAGGAGAGACCCAGTACTTC.

This clone has only a few counts. V usage is TRBV2 and J usage is TRBJ2-2; the match to TRBD2 covers 10 bases. With V trimmed by 4 bases and J by 2 bases, 13 bases remained unmatched. The CDR3 spans 19 residues. Germline CDR1 reads SNHLY; CDR2 reads FYNNEI. The CDR3 nucleotides read TGTGCCAGCAGTGGAAGAGGGGGAACTAGCGGGGAAAACACCGGGGAGCTGTTTTTT. Translating gives CASSGRGGTSGENTGELFF.

V gene TRBV13 combines with J gene TRBJ2-1, with 8 nucleotides matching TRBD1. Germline trimming cut 3 bases from V and 4 bases from J; bases unmatched to any gene: 8. Germline CDR1 and CDR2: PRHDT and FYEKMQ (reference sequence). The CDR3 spans 16 residues. The CDR3 spells CASSLYRDRMYNEQFF. The CDR3 DNA sequence: TGTGCCAGCAGCTTGTACCGGGACAGGATGTACAATGAGCAGTTCTTC. Full variable domain (outside the CDR3, taken from reference TRBV13 and TRBJ2-1): AAGVIQSPRHLIKEKRETATLKCYPIPRHDTVYWYQQGPGQDPQFLISFYEKMQSDKGSIPDRFSAQQFSDYHSELNMSSLELGDSALYFCASSLYRDRMYNEQFFGPGTRLTVL.

The chain has TRBV19 and TRBJ1-5; maybe TRBD1 (5 bases). The germline V gene encodes CDR1 LNHDA and CDR2 SQIVND (reference sequence). The V end lost 1 base, the J end lost 0 bases, and 10 bases lay between the germline ends. This CDR3 is 16 amino acids long. CDR3 bases: TGTGCCAGTAGTATAGGATTGACAGTTAGCAATCAGCCCCAGCATTTT. Residues: CASSIGLTVSNQPQHF. Full variable domain (rest looked up from reference TRBV19 and TRBJ1-5): DGGITQSPKYLFRKEGQNVTLSCEQNLNHDAMYWYRQDPGQGLRLIYYSQIVNDFQKGDIAEGYSVSREKKESFPLTVTSAQKNPTAFYLCASSIGLTVSNQPQHFGDGTRLSIL.

This clone was counted between two and nine times. This chain connects TRBV5-1 to TRBJ1-6; no definite D call. Per germline, CDR1 SGHRS and CDR2 YFSETQ. This CDR3 is built from 16 residues. The V end was cut by 0 bases, the J end by 10 bases, with 17 bases between. The CDR3 nucleotides read TGCGCCAGCAGCTTGGCGGCACCCCGGGGTGGATCACCCCTCCACTTT. Residues: CASSLAAPRGGSPLHF.

This clone was recorded once. The chain joins TRBV29-1 to TRBJ2-5; 8 positions match TRBD1. The J segment lost 5 bases and the V segment lost 6 bases, leaving 20 bases of the junction unmatched. CDR1 and CDR2 (germline): SQVTM, ANQGSEA. CDR3 length: 17 amino acids. CDR3: CSVRLASDRGGTETQYF. CDR3 in DNA: TGCAGCGTGAGGTTGGCATCCGACAGGGGTGGGACGGAGACCCAGTACTTC.

This chain joins TRBV6-6 and TRBJ2-7; 15 positions match TRBD2. The CDR3 consists of 17 residues. Germline lookup yields CDR1 MNHNY and CDR2 SVGAGI (reference sequence). V shed 5 bases and J 0 bases; nucleotides not matched to a gene: 5. The CDR3 DNA reads as TGTGCCAGCAGTCGGGGACTAGCGGGGGGACCCTCCTACGAGCAGTACTTC. It yields the protein CASSRGLAGGPSYEQYF.